This TCR beta chain comes out of a study of T cell responses to AZD1222 COVID-19 vaccine. Points on this clone: Its antigen is undetermined.

Here immunoSEQ multiplex PCR was the method, and the copy in TCRdb shows in-frame clones only, minus some. There are about 97,000 clones in the sample; 70% to 90% occur only once, and less than 3.5% lies in the top ten. Study observations and caveats: Recipients of AZD1222 seropositive at baseline numbered only 5 or 6.

The CDR3 extends over 12 amino acids. The germline V gene has CDR1 MDHEN and CDR2 SYDVKM. V lost 11 bases to trimming and J lost 4 bases, with 14 bases between them. The source of this sequence is an adult in good health. The chain employs TRBV28 and TRBJ1-2, with TRBD1 as a possible D gene (6 bases). Here the sequenced sample was peripheral blood, taken on day 0 of AZD1222 vaccination. The chain's CDR3 is CAATQGIYGYTF. In nucleotides, the CDR3 is TGTGCCGCCACTCAGGGGATCTATGGCTACACCTTC.